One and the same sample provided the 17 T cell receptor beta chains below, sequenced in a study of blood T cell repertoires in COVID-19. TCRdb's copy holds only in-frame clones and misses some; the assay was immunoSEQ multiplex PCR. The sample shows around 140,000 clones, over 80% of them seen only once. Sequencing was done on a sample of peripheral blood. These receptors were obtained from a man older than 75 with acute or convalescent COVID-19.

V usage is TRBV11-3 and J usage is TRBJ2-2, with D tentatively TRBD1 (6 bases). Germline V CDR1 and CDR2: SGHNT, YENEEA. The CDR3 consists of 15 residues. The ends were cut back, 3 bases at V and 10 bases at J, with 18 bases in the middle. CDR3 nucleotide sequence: TGTGCCAGCAGCTTGACAGGAAGCCCGCCAGTGGAGCTGTTTTTT. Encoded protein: CASSLTGSPPVELFF.

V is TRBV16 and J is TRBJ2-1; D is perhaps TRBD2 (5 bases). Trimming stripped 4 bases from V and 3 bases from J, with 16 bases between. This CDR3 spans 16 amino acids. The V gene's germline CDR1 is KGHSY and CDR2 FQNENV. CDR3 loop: CASSPGWAGGYNEQFF. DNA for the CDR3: TGTGCCAGCAGCCCCGGGTGGGCAGGAGGCTACAATGAGCAGTTCTTC.

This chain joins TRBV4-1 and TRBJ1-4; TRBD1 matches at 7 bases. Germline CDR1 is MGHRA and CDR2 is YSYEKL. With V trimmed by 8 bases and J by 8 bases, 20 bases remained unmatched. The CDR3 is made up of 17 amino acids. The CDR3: CASATAADRDRSEKLFF. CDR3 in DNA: TGCGCCAGCGCCACTGCCGCAGACCGGGACAGATCAGAAAAACTGTTTTTT.

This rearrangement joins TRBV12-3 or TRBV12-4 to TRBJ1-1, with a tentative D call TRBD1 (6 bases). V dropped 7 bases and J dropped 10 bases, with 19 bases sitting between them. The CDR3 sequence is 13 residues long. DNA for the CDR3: TGTGCCAGCACCAGAGGGGGAGGGCGTGGAGCTTTCTTT. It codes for CASTRGGGRGAFF.

CDR3 nucleotides: TGTGCCAGCACCGGACAGGGTCGCTCTGGAAACACCATATATTTT. Protein sequence: CASTGQGRSGNTIYF. The chain uses TRBV6-5 and TRBJ1-3; 8 nucleotides line up with TRBD1. This CDR3 spans 15 amino acids. With 7 bases clipped from V and 0 bases from J, the junction kept 5 bases outside the gene matches. The germline gives CDR1 MNHEY, CDR2 SVGAGI.

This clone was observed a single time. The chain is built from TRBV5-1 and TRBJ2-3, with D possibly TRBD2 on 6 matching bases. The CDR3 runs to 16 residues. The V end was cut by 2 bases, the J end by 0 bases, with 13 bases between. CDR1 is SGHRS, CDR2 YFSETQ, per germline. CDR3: CASSFGGITSTDTQYF. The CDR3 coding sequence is TGCGCCAGCAGCTTTGGGGGGATAACTAGCACAGATACGCAGTATTTT.

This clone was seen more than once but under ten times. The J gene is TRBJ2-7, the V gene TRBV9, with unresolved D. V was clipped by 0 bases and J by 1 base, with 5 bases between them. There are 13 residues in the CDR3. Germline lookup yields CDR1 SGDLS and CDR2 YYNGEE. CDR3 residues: CASSVDRSYEQYF. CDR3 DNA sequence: TGTGCCAGCAGCGTAGATAGATCCTACGAGCAGTACTTC.

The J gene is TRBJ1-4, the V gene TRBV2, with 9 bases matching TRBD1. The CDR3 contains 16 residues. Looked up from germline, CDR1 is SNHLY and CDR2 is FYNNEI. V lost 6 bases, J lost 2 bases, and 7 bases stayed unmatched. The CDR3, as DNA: TGTGCCAGCAGCCTCCATGACAGGGGGACTAATGAAAAACTGTTTTTT. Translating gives CASSLHDRGTNEKLFF.

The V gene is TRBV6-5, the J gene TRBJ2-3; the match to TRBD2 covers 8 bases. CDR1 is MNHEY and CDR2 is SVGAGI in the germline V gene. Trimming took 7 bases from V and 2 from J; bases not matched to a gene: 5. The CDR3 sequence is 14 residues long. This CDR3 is CASNRGGYTDTQYF. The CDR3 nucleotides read TGTGCCAGCAACCGGGGGGGCTACACAGATACGCAGTATTTT.

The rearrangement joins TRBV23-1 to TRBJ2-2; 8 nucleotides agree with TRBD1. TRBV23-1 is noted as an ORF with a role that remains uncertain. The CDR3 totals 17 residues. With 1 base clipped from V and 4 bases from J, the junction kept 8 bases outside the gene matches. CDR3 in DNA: TGCGCCAGCAGTCAATGGGAACAGGGGGTCACCACCGGGGAGCTGTTTTTT. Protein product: CASSQWEQGVTTGELFF.

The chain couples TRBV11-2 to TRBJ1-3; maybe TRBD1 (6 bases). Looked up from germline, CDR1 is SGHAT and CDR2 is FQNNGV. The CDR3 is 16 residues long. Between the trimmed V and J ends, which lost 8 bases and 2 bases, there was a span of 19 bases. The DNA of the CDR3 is TGTGCCAGCCGGGACACCCTAAACAGGGCTGGAAACACCATATATTTT. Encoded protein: CASRDTLNRAGNTIYF.

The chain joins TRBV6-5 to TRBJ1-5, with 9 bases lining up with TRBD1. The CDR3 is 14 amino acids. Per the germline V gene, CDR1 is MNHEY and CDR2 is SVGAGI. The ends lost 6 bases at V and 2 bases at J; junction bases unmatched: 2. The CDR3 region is CASRQGAGNQPQHF. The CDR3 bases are TGTGCCAGCAGACAGGGGGCGGGCAATCAGCCCCAGCATTTT.

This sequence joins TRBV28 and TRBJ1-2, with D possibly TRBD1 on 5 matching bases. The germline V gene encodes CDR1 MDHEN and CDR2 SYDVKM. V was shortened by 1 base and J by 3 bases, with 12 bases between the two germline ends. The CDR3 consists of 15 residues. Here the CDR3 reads CASSLFSGAHYGYTF. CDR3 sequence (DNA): TGTGCCAGCAGTTTATTTAGTGGGGCACACTATGGCTACACCTTC.

This CDR3 reads CASRVAGGLEQFF. The CDR3 DNA follows: TGTGCCAGCAGGGTAGCGGGAGGCCTTGAGCAGTTCTTC. The chain employs TRBV6-5 and TRBJ2-1; 10 positions match TRBD2. Germline V lookup: CDR1 MNHEY, CDR2 SVGAGI. The CDR3 has 13 amino acids. The J segment lost 9 bases and the V segment lost 6 bases, leaving 5 bases of the junction unmatched.

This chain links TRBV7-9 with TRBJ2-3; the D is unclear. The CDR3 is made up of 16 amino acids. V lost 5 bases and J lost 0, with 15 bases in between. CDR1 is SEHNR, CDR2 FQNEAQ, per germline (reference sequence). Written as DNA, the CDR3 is TGTGCCAGCAGCCCGCTTGGCGGAGCTAGCACAGATACGCAGTATTTT. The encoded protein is CASSPLGGASTDTQYF. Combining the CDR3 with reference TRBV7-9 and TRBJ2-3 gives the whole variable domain DTGVSQNPRHKITKRGQNVTFRCDPISEHNRLYWYRQTLGQGPEFLTYFQNEAQLEKSRLLSDRFSAERPKGSFSTLEIQRTEQGDSAMYLCASSPLGGASTDTQYFGPGTRLTVL.

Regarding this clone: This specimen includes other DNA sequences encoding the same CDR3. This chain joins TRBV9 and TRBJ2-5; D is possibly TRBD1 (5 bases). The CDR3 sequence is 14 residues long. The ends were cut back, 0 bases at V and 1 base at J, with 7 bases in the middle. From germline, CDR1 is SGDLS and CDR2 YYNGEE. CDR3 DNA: TGTGCCAGCAGCGTAGGGGGCGGCCAAGAGACCCAGTACTTC. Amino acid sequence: CASSVGGGQETQYF.

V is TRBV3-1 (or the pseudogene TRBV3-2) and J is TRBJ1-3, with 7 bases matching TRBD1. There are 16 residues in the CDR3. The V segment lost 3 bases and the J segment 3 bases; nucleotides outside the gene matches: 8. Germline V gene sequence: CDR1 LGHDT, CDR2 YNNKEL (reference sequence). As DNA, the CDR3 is TGTGCCAGCAGCCAGATTTCGACAGGGCTTGGAAACACCATATATTTT. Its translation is CASSQISTGLGNTIYF.